This TCR beta chain appears in the sequencing data of a study of PD-1 blockade in classical Hodgkin lymphoma. Assay: immunoSEQ multiplex PCR; the TCRdb copy retains only in-frame clones and omits some. The top ten hold approximately 3.6% of the sample, which has about 24,000 clones, about 70% seen once. Study outcomes and limitations: Newly diagnosed patients had diversity similar to the baseline diversity of complete responders. Diminished baseline TCR diversity has been reported in newly diagnosed patients relative to healthy donors. There remain no defined causes for the repertoire differences, which possibly reflect disease activity or prior therapy.

Every single patient, without exception, relapsed after autologous stem cell transplantation, and brentuximab vedotin exposure varied. The study recorded best responses of complete response, partial response or progressive disease. This clone came up a few times. As yet, its antigen is unknown. The CDR3 has 14 amino acids. The V gene's germline CDR1 is SQVTM and CDR2 ANQGSEA. Trimming took 5 bases from V and 3 from J; bases not matched to a gene: 9. This chain connects TRBV29-1 to TRBJ2-7, with TRBD1 matching 8 bases. Sequencing was performed on peripheral blood mononuclear cells (PBMCs), taken at baseline. The receptor's source is a human donor with classical Hodgkin lymphoma. CDR3 sequence (DNA): TGCAGCGTTACCTTCGACAGGGGTCTCTACGAGCAGTACTTC. As protein: CSVTFDRGLYEQYF.